Listed below are T cell receptor beta chains from one sample, sequenced in a study of breast tumors, draining lymph nodes, adjacent tissues. TCRdb reanalysed the multiplex PCR reads using MiXCR and keeps one entry per CDR3 protein. The sample carries about 130,000 distinct CDR3 sequences, just under 20% recorded once. Sequenced: axillary lymph node tissue. These receptors all come from a female donor with breast cancer. Some clones in this sample may be carry-over from other donors' samples. CDR3s include the opening cysteine and the closing phenylalanine or tryptophan. D genes are given only for firm matches. Some rows have no size entry. The others give once, few or many, or a class for an expanded clone.

j_call cdr3_length d_call clone_size v_call cdr3_nt cdr3_aa
TRBJ1-4 13 NA many TRBV2 TGTGCCAGCGGGACGGCTGGGGTCGGAAAACTGTTTTTT CASGTAGVGKLFF
TRBJ1-2 15 TRBD1 many TRBV14 TGTGCCAGCAGCCCTCGGGACAGGGGCCCCTATGGCTACACCTTC CASSPRDRGPYGYTF
TRBJ2-4 15 NA few TRBV7-9 TGTGCCAGCAGCACCTTTGAAAAAGCCAAAAACATTCAGTACTTC CASSTFEKAKNIQYF
TRBJ2-3 13 NA NA TRBV18 TGTGCCAGCTCACCACCCCGTACAGATTCGCAGTATTTT CASSPPRTDSQYF
TRBJ2-5 13 NA many TRBV5-1 TGCGCCAGCAGCTTGGGTGGGGGAGACCGCCAGTACTTC CASSLGGGDRQYF
TRBJ1-4 16 NA many TRBV12-3/TRBV12-4 TGTGCCAGCAGCCCCCGGGGCGGGACGAGGAATGAAAAACTGTTTTTT CASSPRGGTRNEKLFF
TRBJ2-1 13 TRBD1 many TRBV24-1 TGTGCCACCAGTGATTTGGGGACAGGGGTGCAGTTCTTC CATSDLGTGVQFF
TRBJ2-1 15 TRBD1 many TRBV7-9 TGTGCCAGCAGCCGATCGGACAGGGGGTCAAATGAGCAGTTCTTC CASSRSDRGSNEQFF
TRBJ2-1 13 NA many TRBV7-3 TGTGCCAGCAGCTTAGACTCCTACAATGAGCAGTTCTTC CASSLDSYNEQFF
TRBJ2-7 16 TRBD1 many TRBV24-1 TGTGCCACCAGTGATTTAAGCAGGGGGCGATTGTGCGAGCAGTACTTC CATSDLSRGRLCEQYF
TRBJ2-7 15 NA many TRBV11-3 TGTGCCAGCAGCGACGGACAGACTGGAATCTACGAGCAGTACTTC CASSDGQTGIYEQYF
TRBJ2-1 13 TRBD1 many TRBV6-1 TGTGCCAGCGGACAGGGGATGGGCGATGAGCAGTTCTTC CASGQGMGDEQFF
TRBJ2-5 14 TRBD2 many TRBV20-1 TGCAGTGCTAATGGACTAGCGGGAATAGAGACCCAGTACTTC CSANGLAGIETQYF
TRBJ2-7 18 TRBD2 few TRBV7-3 TGTGCCAGCAGCTTAATCGGTCCTACTAGCGGGAGGGCCTACGAGCAGTGCTTC CASSLIGPTSGRAYEQCF
TRBJ1-2 14 TRBD1 many TRBV19 TGTGCCAGTAGTGTGGACAGGGACGACTATGGCTACACCTTC CASSVDRDDYGYTF
TRBJ1-5 12 NA NA TRBV19 TGTGCCAGTAAGATGGCGGGTCAGCCCCAGCATTTT CASKMAGQPQHF
TRBJ2-1 13 NA few TRBV27 TGTGCCAGCAGTTCCGACGGATACAATGAGCAGTTCTTC CASSSDGYNEQFF
TRBJ2-6 14 NA few TRBV19 TGTGCCAGTAGTAAGTTCTCTGGGGCCAACGTCCTGACTTTC CASSKFSGANVLTF
TRBJ1-4 16 NA many TRBV12-3/TRBV12-4 TGTGCCAGCAGTTTAGGAAGGACTGCAACTAATGAAAAACTGTTTTTT CASSLGRTATNEKLFF
TRBJ2-7 14 TRBD2 many TRBV27 TGTGCCAGCAGTTTAAAGCGGGAGCACTACGAGCAGTACTTC CASSLKREHYEQYF
TRBJ2-6 19 NA few TRBV5-5 TGTGCCAGCAGCTTGTTCCCCCTACCACAGACCTCTGGGGCCAACGTCCTGACTTTC CASSLFPLPQTSGANVLTF
TRBJ2-1 12 NA NA TRBV18 TGTGCCAGCTCCCGGGGTCCTGAACGGCGGTTCTTC CASSRGPERRFF
TRBJ1-3 12 NA many TRBV30 TGTGCCTGGAAGAAGGGGGGAAACACCATATATTTT CAWKKGGNTIYF
TRBJ1-4 12 NA many TRBV27 TGTGCCAGCCGGACCGCAGACGAAAAACTGTTTTTT CASRTADEKLFF
TRBJ1-4 16 NA few TRBV2 TGTGCCACTACAACATGGGATCGGGCCCGACCTCAAGAACTGTTTTTT CATTTWDRARPQELFF
TRBJ1-4 15 NA NA TRBV6-5 TGTGCCAACAGATCCGCAGGGTCCGCTAATGAAAAACTGTTTTTT CANRSAGSANEKLFF
TRBJ2-5 13 NA many TRBV11-2 TGTGCCAGCAGCTTATTAGTTGGTGAGACCCAGTACTTC CASSLLVGETQYF
TRBJ2-7 15 TRBD1 many TRBV7-8 TGTGCCAGCAGCTCATATGCCGGACAGGGCTACGAGCAGTACTTC CASSSYAGQGYEQYF
TRBJ2-5 14 NA many TRBV18 TGTGCCAGCTCACCACCGGAAGGGAAAGAGACCCAGTACTTC CASSPPEGKETQYF
TRBJ2-2 17 TRBD1 many TRBV20-1 TGCAGTGCGGAACCTGGGTGGGACAGACTGAGAACCGGGGAGCTGTTTTTT CSAEPGWDRLRTGELFF
TRBJ2-3 17 TRBD2 many TRBV20-1 TGCAGTGCTAGAGATCGAAGCGGGACTAGGATCACAGATACGCAGTATTTT CSARDRSGTRITDTQYF
TRBJ2-7 13 NA many TRBV2 TGTGCCAGCAATACCGGGCCCCGAGGGGAGCAGTACTTC CASNTGPRGEQYF
TRBJ2-5 15 NA many TRBV9 TGTGCCAGCAGCGTTTCAGAAGGCTACCAAGAGACCCAGTACTTC CASSVSEGYQETQYF
TRBJ2-3 17 TRBD1 many TRBV10-3 TGTGCCATCAGTGAGCGGCGGGACAGGGGAAGAACAGATACGCAGTATTTT CAISERRDRGRTDTQYF
TRBJ1-3 16 NA few TRBV12-3/TRBV12-4 TGTGCCAGCAGTTCCCGGTTGGGGTATACTGGAAACACCATATATTTT CASSSRLGYTGNTIYF
TRBJ1-2 15 NA many TRBV20-1 TGCAGTGCTAGTCTTTCCGTTGCGGGGGATTATGGCTACACCTTC CSASLSVAGDYGYTF
TRBJ1-6 15 NA many TRBV18 TGTGCCAGCTCACCACAAGGGGAGCGCAATTCACCCCTCCACTTT CASSPQGERNSPLHF
TRBJ2-1 13 TRBD2 many TRBV9 TGTGCCAGCAGCGAAAGACTAGCTACTGAGCAGTTCTTC CASSERLATEQFF
TRBJ2-5 15 TRBD2 many TRBV6-5 TGTGCCAGCAGTTCCGCCGGGACTAGAGGAGAGACCCAGTACTTC CASSSAGTRGETQYF
TRBJ1-3 18 TRBD1 NA TRBV6-5 TGTGCCAGCAGTTTACAACATACCTGTGGGACAGTCACGGACACCATATATTTT CASSLQHTCGTVTDTIYF
TRBJ2-1 14 NA many TRBV20-1 TGCAGTGCTAGAGATTCGAGAGGGGCGACTGAGCAGTTCTTC CSARDSRGATEQFF